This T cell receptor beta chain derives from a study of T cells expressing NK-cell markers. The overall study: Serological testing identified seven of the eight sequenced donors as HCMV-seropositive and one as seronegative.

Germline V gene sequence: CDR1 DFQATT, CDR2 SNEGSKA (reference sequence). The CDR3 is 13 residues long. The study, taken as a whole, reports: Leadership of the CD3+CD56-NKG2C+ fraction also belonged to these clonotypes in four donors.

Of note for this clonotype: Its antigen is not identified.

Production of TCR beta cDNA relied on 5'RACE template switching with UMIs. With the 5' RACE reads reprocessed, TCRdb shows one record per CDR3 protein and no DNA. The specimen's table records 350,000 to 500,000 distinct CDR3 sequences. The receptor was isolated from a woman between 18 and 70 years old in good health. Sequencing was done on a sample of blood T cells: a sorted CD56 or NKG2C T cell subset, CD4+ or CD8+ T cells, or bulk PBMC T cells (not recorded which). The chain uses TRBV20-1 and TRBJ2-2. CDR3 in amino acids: CSARDRNTGELFF.